This is a list of T cell receptor beta chains from one sample in a study of blood T cell repertoires in COVID-19. Profiled with immunoSEQ multiplex PCR; TCRdb holds only in-frame clones, not every one. This sample has tens of thousands of clones, with about four fifths found just once. The sample comprised peripheral blood. All receptors derive from a woman aged 60-75 years with acute or convalescent COVID-19. Both conserved end residues are part of each CDR3. D genes are given only for firm matches. Clone size is not always given. Where it is, it says once, few, many or a class for expanded clones.

J: TRBJ2-5
V: TRBV6-5
D: .
size: .
CDR3: CASSPNRVQETQYF
DNA: TGTGCCAGCAGTCCAAACAGGGTCCAAGAGACCCAGTACTTC

J: TRBJ2-1
V: TRBV30
D: TRBD1
size: .
CDR3: CAWRILGGDEQFF
DNA: TGTGCCTGGAGGATACTAGGGGGCGATGAGCAGTTCTTC

J: TRBJ1-2
V: TRBV7-9
D: TRBD1
size: .
CDR3: CASSPVGTGGYTF
DNA: TGTGCCAGCAGCCCGGTGGGGACAGGTGGCTACACCTTC

J: TRBJ2-1
V: TRBV10-3
D: TRBD2
size: .
CDR3: CAISERVAGGPYNEQFF
DNA: TGTGCCATCAGTGAGAGGGTAGCGGGGGGGCCCTACAATGAGCAGTTCTTC

J: TRBJ2-1
V: TRBV5-6
D: .
size: .
CDR3: CASSLGAWNEQFF
DNA: TGTGCCAGCAGCTTGGGGGCCTGGAATGAGCAGTTCTTC

J: TRBJ1-3
V: TRBV3-1/TRBV3-2
D: .
size: .
CDR3: CASRGYSGNTIYF
DNA: TGTGCCAGCAGGGGCTACTCTGGAAACACCATATATTTT

J: TRBJ2-5
V: TRBV7-9
D: TRBD2
size: .
CDR3: CASSSWTSGETQYF
DNA: TGTGCCAGCAGCTCGTGGACTAGCGGAGAGACCCAGTACTTC

J: TRBJ2-7
V: TRBV19
D: .
size: .
CDR3: CASSPADRSPEQYF
DNA: TGTGCCAGTAGTCCTGCTGACAGGTCTCCCGAGCAGTACTTC

J: TRBJ1-1
V: TRBV5-5
D: TRBD1
size: .
CDR3: CASSSQGQGGTEAFF
DNA: TGTGCCAGCAGCTCCCAAGGACAGGGCGGCACTGAAGCTTTCTTT

J: TRBJ1-2
V: TRBV10-3
D: .
size: .
CDR3: CAISEFAGDGYTF
DNA: TGTGCCATCAGTGAGTTCGCGGGGGATGGCTACACCTTC

J: TRBJ1-2
V: TRBV2
D: .
size: .
CDR3: CASSPRPGQNYGYTF
DNA: TGTGCCAGCAGTCCACGGCCCGGACAGAACTATGGCTACACCTTC

J: TRBJ1-1
V: TRBV6-5
D: .
size: medium-sized
CDR3: CATYDALNTEAFF
DNA: TGTGCCACCTACGATGCCTTGAACACTGAAGCTTTCTTT

J: TRBJ2-1
V: TRBV11-2
D: .
size: .
CDR3: CASSQSVGGFF
DNA: TGTGCCAGCAGCCAATCGGTAGGCGGGTTCTTC

J: TRBJ1-1
V: TRBV11-1
D: .
size: .
CDR3: CASSLAGGGTEAFF
DNA: TGTGCCAGCAGCTTAGCCGGGGGGGGCACTGAAGCTTTCTTT

J: TRBJ1-3
V: TRBV9
D: .
size: .
CDR3: CASSGTAGNTIYF
DNA: TGTGCCAGCAGCGGGACTGCCGGAAACACCATATATTTT

J: TRBJ1-5
V: TRBV6-1
D: TRBD1
size: few
CDR3: CASSERTGPGTSNQPQHF
DNA: TGTGCCAGCAGCGAAAGGACAGGCCCTGGGACTAGCAATCAGCCCCAGCATTTT

J: TRBJ1-3
V: TRBV7-6
D: .
size: .
CDR3: CASSSGTYGVDTIYF
DNA: TGTGCCAGCAGCTCCGGGACTTACGGCGTCGACACCATATATTTT

J: TRBJ1-2
V: TRBV12-5
D: .
size: .
CDR3: CASGLVGMTGGYTF
DNA: TGTGCTAGTGGTTTGGTAGGAATGACGGGTGGCTACACCTTC

J: TRBJ2-7
V: TRBV9
D: TRBD2
size: .
CDR3: CASSPGGTPLGEQYF
DNA: TGTGCCAGCAGCCCGGGGGGGACACCCCTGGGCGAGCAGTACTTC

J: TRBJ2-2
V: TRBV12-3/TRBV12-4
D: .
size: once
CDR3: CATVGGPGELFF
DNA: TGTGCCACCGTGGGTGGGCCCGGGGAGCTGTTTTTT

J: TRBJ1-2
V: TRBV7-9
D: .
size: once
CDR3: CASSPKFGQMDYGYTF
DNA: TGTGCCAGCAGCCCCAAATTCGGACAGATGGACTATGGCTACACCTTC

J: TRBJ1-6
V: TRBV9
D: TRBD1
size: .
CDR3: CASSVGGQGESPLHF
DNA: TGTGCCAGCAGCGTCGGTGGACAGGGGGAATCACCCCTCCACTTT

J: TRBJ1-1
V: TRBV29-1
D: TRBD1
size: .
CDR3: CSVLIRDSQNTEAFF
DNA: TGCAGCGTCCTAATAAGGGACAGCCAGAACACTGAAGCTTTCTTT

J: TRBJ2-1
V: TRBV29-1
D: TRBD1
size: .
CDR3: CSVTSPSGQVNEQFF
DNA: TGCAGCGTTACTTCCCCCTCGGGACAGGTAAATGAGCAGTTCTTC

J: TRBJ2-3
V: TRBV2
D: TRBD1
size: .
CDR3: CASSLMGQGTDTQYF
DNA: TGTGCCAGCTCTCTGATGGGACAGGGCACAGATACGCAGTATTTT

J: TRBJ2-3
V: TRBV5-4
D: TRBD2
size: few
CDR3: CASSVGLAGGPVTDTQYF
DNA: TGTGCCAGCAGCGTGGGACTAGCGGGGGGGCCGGTCACAGATACGCAGTATTTT

J: TRBJ2-2
V: TRBV5-1
D: .
size: .
CDR3: CASSLVVSGPGELFF
DNA: TGCGCCAGCAGCTTGGTCGTTTCTGGCCCCGGGGAGCTGTTTTTT

J: TRBJ2-5
V: TRBV9
D: TRBD1
size: .
CDR3: CASSAPTGGAETQYF
DNA: TGTGCCAGCAGCGCGCCCACAGGGGGCGCAGAGACCCAGTACTTC

J: TRBJ1-2
V: TRBV6-5
D: .
size: .
CDR3: CASSLAGGNYGYTF
DNA: TGTGCCAGCAGCCTCGCCGGGGGTAACTATGGCTACACCTTC

J: TRBJ1-1
V: TRBV7-9
D: .
size: .
CDR3: CASSLGAGQAFF
DNA: TGTGCCAGCAGCTTAGGGGCAGGGCAAGCTTTCTTT

J: TRBJ1-1
V: TRBV2
D: .
size: .
CDR3: CASSYGRSEAFF
DNA: TGTGCCAGCAGTTATGGGAGATCTGAAGCTTTCTTT

J: TRBJ1-3
V: TRBV7-9
D: .
size: .
CDR3: CASSLAVPGNTIYF
DNA: TGTGCCAGCAGCTTAGCCGTCCCTGGAAACACCATATATTTT

J: TRBJ2-5
V: TRBV19
D: .
size: .
CDR3: CASGGQGAVSETQYF
DNA: TGTGCCAGCGGGGGGCAGGGGGCTGTTTCGGAGACCCAGTACTTC

J: TRBJ1-6
V: TRBV21-1
D: .
size: .
CDR3: CASSKPGHYNSPLHF
DNA: TGTGCCAGCAGCAAACCAGGGCACTATAATTCACCCCTCCACTTT

J: TRBJ2-2
V: TRBV29-1
D: .
size: .
CDR3: CSVLSGGELFF
DNA: TGCAGCGTCCTTAGCGGCGGGGAGCTGTTTTTT

J: TRBJ2-3
V: TRBV2
D: TRBD2
size: .
CDR3: CASREVIAGGAPGDTQYF
DNA: TGTGCCAGCAGGGAAGTCATAGCGGGGGGAGCCCCGGGAGATACGCAGTATTTT

J: TRBJ1-2
V: TRBV3-1/TRBV3-2
D: .
size: .
CDR3: CASSSVYGYTF
DNA: TGTGCCAGCAGTTCCGTCTATGGCTACACCTTC

J: TRBJ2-7
V: TRBV5-6
D: .
size: .
CDR3: CASSLGIRGLAQYF
DNA: TGTGCCAGCAGCTTGGGGATCAGGGGCTTGGCGCAGTACTTC

J: TRBJ1-3
V: TRBV6-6
D: .
size: .
CDR3: CASRQGQGPGNTIYF
DNA: TGTGCCAGCAGGCAGGGTCAGGGCCCGGGAAACACCATATATTTT

J: TRBJ1-5
V: TRBV6-6
D: .
size: .
CDR3: CASKTGEVGPQHF
DNA: TGTGCCAGCAAAACGGGGGAGGTGGGGCCCCAGCATTTT